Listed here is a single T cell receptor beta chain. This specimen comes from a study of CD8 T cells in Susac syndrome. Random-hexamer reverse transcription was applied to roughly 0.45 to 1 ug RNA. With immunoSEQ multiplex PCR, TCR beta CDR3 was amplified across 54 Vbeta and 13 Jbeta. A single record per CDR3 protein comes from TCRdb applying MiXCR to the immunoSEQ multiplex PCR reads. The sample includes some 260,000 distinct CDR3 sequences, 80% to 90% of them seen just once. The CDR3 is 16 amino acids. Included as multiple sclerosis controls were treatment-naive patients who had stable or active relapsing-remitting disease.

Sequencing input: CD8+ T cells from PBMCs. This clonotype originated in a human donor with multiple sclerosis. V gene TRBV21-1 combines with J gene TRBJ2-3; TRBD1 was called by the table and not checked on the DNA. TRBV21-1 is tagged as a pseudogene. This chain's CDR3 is CASSNGTGKNTDTQYF. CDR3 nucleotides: TGTGCCAGCAGCAACGGGACAGGGAAGAACACAGATACGCAGTATTTT.